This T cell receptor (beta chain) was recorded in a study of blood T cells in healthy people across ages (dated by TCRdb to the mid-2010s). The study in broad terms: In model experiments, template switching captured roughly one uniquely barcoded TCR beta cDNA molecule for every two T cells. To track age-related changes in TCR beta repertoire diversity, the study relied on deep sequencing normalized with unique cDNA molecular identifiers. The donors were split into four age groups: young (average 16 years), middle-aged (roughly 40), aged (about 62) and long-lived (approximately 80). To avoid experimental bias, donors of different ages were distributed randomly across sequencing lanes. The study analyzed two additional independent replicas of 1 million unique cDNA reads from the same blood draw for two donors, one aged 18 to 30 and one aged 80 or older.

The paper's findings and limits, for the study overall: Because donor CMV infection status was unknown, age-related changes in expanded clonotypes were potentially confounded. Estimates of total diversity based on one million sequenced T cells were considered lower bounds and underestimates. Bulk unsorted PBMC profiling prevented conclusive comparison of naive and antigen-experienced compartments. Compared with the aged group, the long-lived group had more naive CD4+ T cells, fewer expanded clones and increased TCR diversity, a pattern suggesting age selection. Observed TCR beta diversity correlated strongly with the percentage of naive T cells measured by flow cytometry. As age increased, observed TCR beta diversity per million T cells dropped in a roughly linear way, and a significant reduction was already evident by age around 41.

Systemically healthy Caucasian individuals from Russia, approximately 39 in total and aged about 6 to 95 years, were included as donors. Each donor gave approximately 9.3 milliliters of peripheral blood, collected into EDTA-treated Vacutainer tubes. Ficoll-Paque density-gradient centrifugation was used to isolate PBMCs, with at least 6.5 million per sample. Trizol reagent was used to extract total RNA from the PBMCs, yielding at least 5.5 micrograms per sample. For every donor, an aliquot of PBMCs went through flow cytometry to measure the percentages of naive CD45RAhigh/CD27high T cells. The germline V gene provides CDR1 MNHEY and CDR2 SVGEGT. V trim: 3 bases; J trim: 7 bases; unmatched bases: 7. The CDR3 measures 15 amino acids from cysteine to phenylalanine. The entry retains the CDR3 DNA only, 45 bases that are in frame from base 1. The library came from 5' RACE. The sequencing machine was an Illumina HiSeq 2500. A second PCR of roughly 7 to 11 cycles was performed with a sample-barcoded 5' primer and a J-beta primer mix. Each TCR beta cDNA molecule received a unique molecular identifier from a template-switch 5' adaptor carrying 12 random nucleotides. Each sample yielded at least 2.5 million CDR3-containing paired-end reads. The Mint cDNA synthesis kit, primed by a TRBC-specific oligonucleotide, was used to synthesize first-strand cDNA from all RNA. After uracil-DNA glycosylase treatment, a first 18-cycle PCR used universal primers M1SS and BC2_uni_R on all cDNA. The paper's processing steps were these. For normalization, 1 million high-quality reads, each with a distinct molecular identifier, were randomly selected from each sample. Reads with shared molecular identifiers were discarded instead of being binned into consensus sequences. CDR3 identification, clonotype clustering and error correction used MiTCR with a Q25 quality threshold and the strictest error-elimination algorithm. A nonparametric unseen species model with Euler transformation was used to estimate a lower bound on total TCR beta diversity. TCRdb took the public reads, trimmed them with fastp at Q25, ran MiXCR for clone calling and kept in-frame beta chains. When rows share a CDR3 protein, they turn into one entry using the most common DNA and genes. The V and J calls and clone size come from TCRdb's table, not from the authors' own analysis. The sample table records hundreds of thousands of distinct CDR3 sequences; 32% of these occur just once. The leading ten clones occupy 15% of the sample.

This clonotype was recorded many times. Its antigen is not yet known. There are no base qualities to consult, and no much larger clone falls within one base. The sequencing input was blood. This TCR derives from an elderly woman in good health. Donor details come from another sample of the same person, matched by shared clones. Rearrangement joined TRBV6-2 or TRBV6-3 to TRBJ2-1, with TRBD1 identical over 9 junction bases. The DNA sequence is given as TGTGCCAGCAGTTATCAGCGGGACAGGGTTAATGAGCAGTTCTTC. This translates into CASSYQRDRVNEQFF.